Following are 31 T cell receptor beta chains from one sample sequenced in a study of blood T cells in healthy people across ages. For the second PCR, which ran for about 6 to 11 cycles, a sample-barcoded 5' primer and a J-beta primer mix were used. MiXCR, applied by TCRdb to the 5' RACE reads, yields one record per CDR3 protein. The data hold approximately 1,700,000 distinct CDR3 sequences, with 30% to 40% observed a single time. The sample taken for sequencing was blood. The receptor set was obtained from a human donor in good health.

The rearrangement links TRBV9 to TRBJ2-1; 16 bases fit TRBD2. Germline lookup yields CDR1 SGDLS and CDR2 YYNGEE. The CDR3 sequence is 20 residues long. With 4 bases clipped from V and 4 bases from J, the junction kept 14 bases outside the gene matches. Here the CDR3 reads CASSRTSGTSGGAFYNEQFF. CDR3 coding DNA: TGTGCCAGCAGCCGAACCTCCGGGACTAGCGGGGGGGCCTTTTACAATGAGCAGTTCTTC. Looking up the rest from reference TRBV9 and TRBJ2-1 gives the full variable domain: DSGVTQTPKHLITATGQRVTLRCSPRSGDLSVYWYQQSLDQGLQFLIQYYNGEERAKGNILERFSAQQFPDLHSELNLSSLELGDSALYFCASSRTSGTSGGAFYNEQFFGPGTRLTVL.

The rearrangement links TRBV2 to TRBJ1-2; D uncertain. The CDR3 consists of 13 residues. Germline CDR1 SNHLY, CDR2 FYNNEI. Trimming removed 6 bases at V and 0 bases at J, with 8 bases between. CDR3 nucleotide sequence: TGTGCCAGCAGAATGGAATCTAACTATGGCTACACCTTC. Translation gives CASRMESNYGYTF.

The rearrangement uses TRBV24-1 and TRBJ2-2; tentatively, D is TRBD1 or TRBD2 (5 bases each). V was pared by 8 bases and J by 0 bases, with 12 bases between. Germline V lookup: CDR1 KGHDR, CDR2 SFDVKD. This CDR3 spans 15 amino acids. This CDR3 reads CATKSGATNTGELFF. CDR3 DNA: TGTGCCACCAAATCCGGGGCAACGAACACCGGGGAGCTGTTTTTT.

The rearrangement joins TRBV6-6 to TRBJ2-7; TRBD1 matches 10 bases. CDR1 and CDR2 (germline): MNHNY, SVGAGI (reference sequence). The V and J ends lost 5 bases and 0 bases, in that order; junction bases with no gene match: 10. The CDR3 loop spans 17 amino acids. The CDR3 reads CASSPNPGQGYSYEQYF. The CDR3 nucleotides are TGTGCCAGCAGTCCCAACCCGGGACAGGGGTACTCCTACGAGCAGTACTTC.

This clonotype has a handful of counts. The chain combines TRBV14 with TRBJ2-2; D not certain. Looked up from germline, CDR1 is SGHDN and CDR2 is FVKESK. V was shortened by 6 bases and J by 4 bases, with 9 bases between the two germline ends. CDR3 size: 13 residues. Here the CDR3 reads CASRGSPTGELFF. CDR3 bases: TGTGCCAGCAGGGGCAGTCCCACCGGGGAGCTGTTTTTT.

The CDR3 bases are TGCAGTGCTAGAGGCGCTCTCGACATCTCTGGAAACACCATATATTTT. Encoded protein: CSARGALDISGNTIYF. V and J are TRBV20-1 and TRBJ1-3; D remains unclear. The CDR3 is made up of 16 amino acids. The V and J ends lost 1 base and 0 bases respectively, with 13 bases between them. Germline V gene sequence: CDR1 DFQATT, CDR2 SNEGSKA (reference sequence).

A few counts support this clonotype. The chain links TRBV12-3 or TRBV12-4 to TRBJ1-4; no firm D call. There are 15 residues in the CDR3. V shed 1 base and J shed 6 bases, with 12 bases lying between them. The CDR3 loop is CASSLGTGPDEKLFF. As DNA, the CDR3 is TGTGCCAGCAGTTTAGGTACCGGGCCGGATGAAAAACTGTTTTTT.

There are a few counts of this clonotype. The chain carries TRBV10-2 and TRBJ1-1; D call uncertain. Germline CDR1 is WSHSY and CDR2 is SAAADI. The V gene lost 0 bases and the J gene lost 4 bases, with 9 bases spanning the gap. This CDR3 has 14 amino acids. The CDR3 region has the DNA TGCGCCAGCAGTGAGTCATGGAGCTCCACTGAAGCTTTCTTT. It yields the protein CASSESWSSTEAFF.

This clonotype was found once. The chain combines TRBV4-1 with TRBJ2-7; 8 bases are a match to TRBD1. The CDR3 sequence is 16 residues long. Germline CDR1 reads MGHRA; CDR2 reads YSYEKL. Germline trimming cut 2 bases from V and 6 bases from J; bases unmatched to any gene: 12. CDR3 amino acids: CASSQPFETGAGEQYF. The CDR3 nucleotides read TGCGCCAGCAGCCAACCCTTTGAGACAGGGGCAGGCGAGCAGTACTTC.

In nucleotides, the CDR3 is TGTGCCACCTCCAGGGCCCCAGACTACGAGCAGTACTTC. This gives the protein CATSRAPDYEQYF. The rearrangement joins TRBV6-5 to TRBJ2-7; D possibly corresponds to TRBD1 (5 bases). Germline CDR1 and CDR2: MNHEY and SVGAGI. Trimming took off 10 bases at V and 3 bases at J, with 16 bases between the two ends. The CDR3 has 13 amino acids.

The chain is built from TRBV6-2 or TRBV6-3 and TRBJ2-7; D might be TRBD2 (6 bases). Deletions cut 8 bases from V and 4 bases from J, with 12 bases between. The CDR3 is made up of 12 amino acids. CDR1 and CDR2 from the germline V gene are MNHEY and SVGEGT. CDR3 sequence (DNA): TGTGCCAGCGCGGGGAATAGGTACGAGCAGTACTTC. This gives the protein CASAGNRYEQYF.

This clonotype was found many times. V usage is TRBV11-2 and J usage is TRBJ2-7; possibly TRBD1 or TRBD2 for D (5 bases each). The CDR3 is 13 residues long. Trimming removed 8 bases from V and 5 bases from J, with 16 bases in between. CDR1 is SGHAT and CDR2 is FQNNGV in the germline V gene. The chain's CDR3 is CASSSGTANEQYF. The CDR3, as DNA: TGTGCCAGCTCGTCGGGGACGGCTAACGAGCAGTACTTC.

V usage is TRBV7-9 and J usage is TRBJ1-1; D is uncertain. CDR3 size: 14 residues. V lost 0 bases, J lost 1 base, and 6 bases lay in between. Germline loops: CDR1 SEHNR, CDR2 FQNEAQ (reference sequence). Written as DNA, the CDR3 is TGTGCCAGCAGCTTAGCTCCCCCGAACACTGAAGCTTTCTTT. It specifies CASSLAPPNTEAFF.

A few counts support this clonotype. The gene calls are TRBV4-3 and TRBJ1-2; 8 bases align to TRBD1. Germline CDR1 and CDR2: LGHNA and YSLEER. The CDR3 contains 15 residues. V lost 4 bases, J lost 4 bases, and 8 bases stayed unmatched. The CDR3 sequence: CASSRGQGMGYGYTF. CDR3 bases: TGCGCCAGCAGCCGAGGACAGGGCATGGGCTATGGCTACACCTTC.

The J gene is TRBJ2-4, the V gene TRBV4-2; 11 bases are a match to TRBD2. The J call is in doubt because the DNA end fits TRBJ2-1 better. The CDR3 sequence is 17 residues long. Germline CDR1 LGHNA, CDR2 YNFKEQ. CDR3 region: CASSPSLAGGYSYEQFF. In DNA, the CDR3 is TGTGCCAGCAGCCCCTCTCTAGCGGGGGGTTACTCCTACGAGCAGTTCTTC.

V gene TRBV7-9 combines with J gene TRBJ1-5; no firm D call. The germline V and J ends were trimmed by 1 base and 3 bases, with 10 bases remaining between them. Germline CDR1 is SEHNR and CDR2 is FQNEAQ (reference sequence). The length of the CDR3 is 15 residues. This chain's CDR3 is CASSLEEAPNQPQHF. The CDR3 nucleotides read TGTGCCAGCAGCTTAGAGGAGGCCCCCAATCAGCCCCAGCATTTT.

This clonotype has only a few counts. The chain recombines TRBV5-8 with TRBJ2-5; 9 bases agree with TRBD1. The J segment lost 5 bases and the V segment lost 5 bases, leaving 10 bases of the junction unmatched. This CDR3 region has 15 residues. CDR1 SGHTS and CDR2 YDEGEE come from the germline V gene. CDR3 loop: CASRTGTGSWETQYF. CDR3 DNA sequence: TGTGCCAGCAGAACCGGGACAGGGTCGTGGGAGACCCAGTACTTC.

This clonotype was detected only a few times. The chain uses TRBV7-2 and TRBJ2-7; a weak D match, TRBD1 (5 bases). The CDR3 totals 13 residues. CDR1 and CDR2 from the germline V gene are SGHTA and FQGNSA. CDR3 amino acids: CASSRQRDYEQYF. The CDR3 DNA reads as TGTGCTAGCTCTAGACAGCGAGACTACGAGCAGTACTTC.

The chain employs TRBV12-3 or TRBV12-4 and TRBJ1-5, with 7 nucleotides matching TRBD1. This CDR3 contains 16 residues. V lost 8 bases and J lost 7; bases outside the gene matches: 17. CDR3 DNA: TGTGCCAGCGCCCGGGACAGCTGGGAGACGGACCAGCCCCAGCATTTT. Protein: CASARDSWETDQPQHF.

This clonotype was recorded a few times. One base away lies a much larger clone, so this may be a sequencing read error. The J gene is TRBJ1-6, the V gene TRBV6-6; 9 bases align to TRBD1. Germline CDR1 MNHNY, CDR2 SVGAGI (reference sequence). Germline trimming cut 6 bases from V and 9 bases from J; bases unmatched to any gene: 12. CDR3 size: 16 residues. The CDR3 loop reads CASSPGTGFVSSPLHF. The CDR3 DNA follows: TGTGCCAGCAGCCCGGGGACAGGGTTTGTAAGTTCACCCCTCCACTTT.

This clonotype was counted a few times. The V and J genes are TRBV6-6 and TRBJ2-3; 11 bases are shared with TRBD2. Germline CDR1 MNHNY, CDR2 SVGAGI (reference sequence). The CDR3 loop spans 16 amino acids. Losses at the gene ends were 4 bases for V and 1 base for J; bases not matched to a gene: 4. CDR3: CASSSTSGGRTDTQYF. Written as DNA, the CDR3 is TGTGCCAGCAGTTCCACTAGCGGGGGCCGCACAGATACGCAGTATTTT.

This chain connects TRBV7-6 to TRBJ1-1; D possibly corresponds to TRBD1 (6 bases). V was cut by 8 bases and J by 11 bases, with 24 bases left in between. The length of the CDR3 is 14 residues. CDR1 and CDR2 (germline): SGHVS, FNYEAQ. The CDR3 sequence: CASSLNLEGGLAFF. As DNA, the CDR3 is TGTGCCAGCTCCTTGAACCTCGAGGGGGGTTTGGCTTTCTTT.

This chain uses TRBV5-1 with TRBJ2-7, with 7 nucleotides matching TRBD1. The CDR3 consists of 16 residues. The J segment lost 9 bases and the V segment lost 1 base, leaving 16 bases of the junction unmatched. CDR1 is SGHRS, CDR2 YFSETQ, per germline. The CDR3 DNA follows: TGCGCCAGCAGCTTGACAACCGGGACAGACGTCAGCGGGCAGTACTTC. Translation gives CASSLTTGTDVSGQYF.

Concerning this clonotype itself: Germline is not matched at one junction end, which may reflect a read error. This chain connects TRBV7-6 to TRBJ2-1, with TRBD2 identical over 8 bases. In germline, CDR1 is SGHVS, CDR2 FNYEAQ. The length of the CDR3 is 17 residues. CDR3 residues: CAGSTRVGGAIGNEQFF. DNA of the CDR3: TGTGCCGGCAGCACTAGAGTCGGGGGGGCAATAGGGAATGAGCAGTTCTTC.

The chain couples TRBV7-8 to TRBJ2-5; 7 nucleotides align to TRBD2. The CDR3 runs to 19 residues. Germline CDR1 and CDR2: SGHVS and FQNEAQ. J was trimmed by 5 bases and V by 0 bases; bases with no gene match: 18. In DNA, the CDR3 is TGTGCCAGCAGCTTAGCGATGATGGGAGCGGGGAGACCTTGGGAGACCCAGTACTTC. It translates to CASSLAMMGAGRPWETQYF.

This clonotype was detected only a few times. V usage is TRBV7-8 and J usage is TRBJ2-3; D remains unclear. The CDR3 loop spans 15 amino acids. Trimming shortened V by 2 bases and J by 2 bases, and 11 bases separated the two germline ends. Per the germline V gene, CDR1 is SGHVS and CDR2 is FQNEAQ. Written as DNA, the CDR3 is TGTGCCAGCAGCTTATCCTTCCCAGCCACAGATACGCAGTATTTT. This translates into CASSLSFPATDTQYF.

The chain joins TRBV6-2 or TRBV6-3 to TRBJ2-7; TRBD2 might be the D (5 bases). V was clipped by 6 bases and J by 5 bases, with 23 bases between them. Germline-derived CDR1 and CDR2 are MNHEY and SVGEGT. The CDR3 sequence is 16 residues long. The CDR3 DNA is TGTGCCAGCAGCACCCCCTCTAGGAGGAGCACAAACGAGCAGTACTTC. Amino acids: CASSTPSRRSTNEQYF.

This clonotype was seen more than once but under ten times. The chain links TRBV29-1 to TRBJ2-1; D not resolved. Germline V gene lookup returns CDR1 SQVTM and CDR2 ANQGSEA. The CDR3 covers 12 residues. V lost 3 bases and J 5 bases, leaving 8 bases between the germline ends. The CDR3 nucleotides are TGCAGCGTTGACCGCACAAACAATGAGCAGTTCTTC. This gives the protein CSVDRTNNEQFF.

This clonotype showed up many times. The CDR3 here is CASSWGLQGYTF. The CDR3 DNA is TGTGCCAGCAGTTGGGGTCTCCAAGGCTACACCTTC. This rearrangement joins TRBV6-2 or TRBV6-3 to TRBJ1-2; D unresolved. V lost 4 bases, J lost 8 bases, and 11 bases lay in between. The CDR3 spans 12 residues. Per germline, CDR1 MNHEY and CDR2 SVGEGT.

The chain is built from TRBV20-1 and TRBJ1-1; weak D call: TRBD1 (5 bases). The CDR3 contains 15 residues. Germline V lookup: CDR1 DFQATT, CDR2 SNEGSKA (reference sequence). Trimming removed 0 bases at V and 5 bases at J, with 16 bases between. The CDR3 reads CSARDPGSGTTEAFF. The CDR3, as DNA: TGCAGTGCTAGAGATCCCGGGTCGGGGACGACTGAAGCTTTCTTT.

This clonotype was detected ten times or more. The V call is TRBV6-2 or TRBV6-3, the J call TRBJ2-1; perhaps TRBD1 as D (5 bases). The CDR3 sequence is 14 residues long. Trimming took 6 bases from V and 6 from J, leaving 15 bases between them. From germline, CDR1 is MNHEY and CDR2 SVGEGT. The CDR3 bases are TGTGCCAGCAGATGGGGCCCCTACCCCAATGAGCAGTTCTTC. Protein: CASRWGPYPNEQFF.